The present T cell receptor beta chain was sequenced within a study of cytomegalovirus exposure and HLA in healthy donors. General study findings and limits: Differences between HLA loci emerged in a later analysis of TCR association rates, with DRB1 most and HLA-C fewest. Common viral pathogens (according to a later analysis) appeared linked to several of the most significant clusters. Many donors shared some public TCRs, even though most TCR sequences were rare. Exclusion as indistinguishable affected some V segments, including TRBV6-2 and TRBV6-3.

Comments on this clone: What it binds is unknown.

Germline V gives CDR1 KGHSH, CDR2 LQKENI. V lost 2 bases and J lost 5, with 14 bases in between. CDR3 length: 15 residues. The PCR had 60 Vbeta and 13 Jbeta primers. Libraries were prepared by immunoSEQ multiplex PCR; TCRdb keeps only in-frame clonotypes and omits some of them. The repertoire holds some 150,000 clones, 70% to 80% seen once, with approximately 2% in the top ten. Specimen: PBMCs. This chain links TRBV18 with TRBJ2-3; D might be TRBD2 (6 bases). The origin of this receptor is a middle-aged man in good health and CMV-seronegative. The CDR3 sequence: CASSPVAAERDTQYF. The CDR3 nucleotides are TGTGCCAGCTCACCAGTAGCGGCAGAGCGAGATACGCAGTATTTT.